The 19 T cell receptor beta chains below were found in one sample sequenced in a study of blood T cell repertoires in COVID-19. Assay used: immunoSEQ multiplex PCR; TCRdb lists only in-frame clones, some missing. The table includes some 280,000 clones, roughly 85% detected once. The sample consisted of peripheral blood. The receptors here all came from a woman aged 30 to 39 with active or convalescent COVID-19.

In DNA form, the CDR3 reads TGTGCCAGTTGGGACAGGGCTTCCTACAATGAGCAGTTCTTC. Residues: CASWDRASYNEQFF. The rearrangement uses TRBV6-5 and TRBJ2-1, with 9 nucleotides matching TRBD1. Unmatched junction bases numbered 4, after V lost 9 bases and J lost 1 base. The CDR3 runs 14 residues. Germline V gene lookup returns CDR1 MNHEY and CDR2 SVGAGI.

CDR3 sequence: CASSLVASGGYNEQFF. In DNA, the CDR3 is TGCGCCAGCAGCTTGGTTGCTAGCGGGGGTTACAATGAGCAGTTCTTC. This chain links TRBV5-1 with TRBJ2-1; 10 bases align to TRBD2. With 0 bases clipped from V and 4 bases from J, the junction kept 4 bases outside the gene matches. Germline V gives CDR1 SGHRS, CDR2 YFSETQ. The CDR3 totals 16 residues. The full variable domain, rest sourced from reference TRBV5-1 and TRBJ2-1, is KAGVTQTPRYLIKTRGQQVTLSCSPISGHRSVSWYQQTPGQGLQFLFEYFSETQRNKGNFPGRFSGRQFSNSRSEMNVSTLELGDSALYLCASSLVASGGYNEQFFGPGTRLTVL.

The chain is built from TRBV29-1 and TRBJ1-1, with D possibly matching TRBD1 (5 bases). Trimming took 3 bases from V and 10 from J, leaving 9 bases between them. The CDR3 has 10 residues. CDR1 SQVTM and CDR2 ANQGSEA come from the germline V gene. CDR3 DNA sequence: TGCAGCGTTGACAGGGCCGGAGCTTTCTTT. Amino acids: CSVDRAGAFF.

The rearrangement joins TRBV14 to TRBJ1-2; 8 bases fit TRBD1. Per germline, CDR1 SGHDN and CDR2 FVKESK. The junction had 6 bases not matched to a gene; V was cut back by 4 bases and J by 8 bases. This CDR3 spans 13 amino acids. CDR3 coding DNA: TGTGCCAGCAGCCGCCGGACAGGGTCCGGCTACACCTTC. Its translation is CASSRRTGSGYTF.

The chain employs TRBV4-3 and TRBJ1-5, with 8 bases lining up with TRBD1. Germline lookup yields CDR1 LGHNA and CDR2 YSLEER. The CDR3 contains 16 residues. After removal of 0 bases from V and 2 bases from J, the junction contained 3 bases not matched to a gene. CDR3 sequence (DNA): TGCGCCAGCAGCCAAGAGTACAGGGGGGGCAATCAGCCCCAGCATTTT. Its translation: CASSQEYRGGNQPQHF.

In nucleotides, the CDR3 is TGTGCCAGCAGTCCCCGCCAGTTGATCAACACTGAAGCTTTCTTT. Its protein product is CASSPRQLINTEAFF. The chain is built from TRBV27 and TRBJ1-1; D unresolved. Per the germline V gene, CDR1 is MNHEY and CDR2 is SMNVEV (reference sequence). This CDR3 region has 15 residues. Trimming left V 5 bases short and J 2 bases short, with 15 bases between.

V usage is TRBV24-1 and J usage is TRBJ1-2; D uncertain. Germline values: CDR1 KGHDR, CDR2 SFDVKD. The CDR3 covers 16 residues. V was cut by 2 bases and J by 4 bases, with 16 bases left in between. The CDR3 is CATSDSGRTFPYGYTF. The CDR3 coding sequence is TGTGCCACCAGTGATTCGGGGAGAACCTTCCCCTATGGCTACACCTTC.

The J gene is TRBJ2-5, the V gene TRBV7-2; maybe TRBD2 (5 bases). V lost 2 bases and J lost 5, with 12 bases in between. CDR1 is SGHTA and CDR2 is FQGNSA in the germline V gene. The CDR3 spans 14 residues. The CDR3 bases are TGTGCCAGCAGCTTAAGCGGAAGCTTGGAGACCCAGTACTTC. Protein product: CASSLSGSLETQYF.

The gene calls are TRBV2 and TRBJ2-2; D gene ambiguous. Per germline, CDR1 SNHLY and CDR2 FYNNEI. The CDR3 is made up of 15 amino acids. V was shortened by 6 bases and J by 0 bases, with 11 bases between the two germline ends. CDR3 sequence reads: CASSNEAANTGELFF. The CDR3 DNA sequence: TGTGCCAGCAGCAACGAGGCCGCGAACACCGGGGAGCTGTTTTTT.

This chain links TRBV6-6 with TRBJ2-3; 8 nucleotides align to TRBD2. The CDR3 is 16 amino acids. The V gene end was trimmed by 4 bases and the J gene end by 3 bases; junction bases not matched to a gene: 9. From germline, CDR1 is MNHNY and CDR2 SVGAGI (reference sequence). The CDR3 loop reads CASSSPGGGGTDTQYF. CDR3 nucleotide sequence: TGTGCCAGCAGTTCGCCAGGAGGCGGGGGGACAGATACGCAGTATTTT.

This chain uses TRBV2 with TRBJ1-3; D possibly corresponds to TRBD1 (5 bases). From germline, CDR1 is SNHLY and CDR2 FYNNEI. CDR3 length equals 13 residues. The V end was cut by 6 bases, the J end by 9 bases, with 15 bases between. The CDR3 spells CASSPEGEGTIYF. For the CDR3, the DNA is TGTGCCAGCAGCCCCGAAGGGGAAGGCACCATATATTTT.

The chain has TRBV2 and TRBJ2-3, with D perhaps TRBD1 (6 bases). This CDR3 spans 15 amino acids. Trimming shortened V by 4 bases and J by 2 bases, and 13 bases separated the two germline ends. Per germline, CDR1 SNHLY and CDR2 FYNNEI. For the CDR3, the DNA is TGTGCCAGCAGTGCGGGACAAGGGCCCACAGATACGCAGTATTTT. Translated: CASSAGQGPTDTQYF.

This chain connects TRBV9 to TRBJ2-7; perhaps TRBD2 as D (7 bases). The CDR3 covers 14 residues. Trimming shortened V by 0 bases and J by 4 bases, and 11 bases separated the two germline ends. CDR1 is SGDLS and CDR2 is YYNGEE in the germline V gene. CDR3 sequence reads: CASSVGGRGYEQYF. DNA for the CDR3: TGTGCCAGCAGCGTAGGAGGGAGGGGGTACGAGCAGTACTTC.

The gene calls are TRBV5-1 and TRBJ1-2; D possibly corresponds to TRBD1 (5 bases). This CDR3 is 15 amino acids long. Germline V gene lookup returns CDR1 SGHRS and CDR2 YFSETQ. V dropped 0 bases and J dropped 7 bases, with 16 bases sitting between them. The CDR3 is CASSLVGQGGSGYTF. Written as DNA, the CDR3 is TGCGCCAGCAGCTTGGTAGGTCAGGGTGGCTCTGGCTACACCTTC.

This chain links TRBV19 with TRBJ1-1; D may be TRBD1 (5 bases). The V end lost 5 bases, the J end lost 1 base, and 14 bases lay between the germline ends. The length of the CDR3 is 15 residues. In germline, CDR1 is LNHDA, CDR2 SQIVND (reference sequence). CDR3: CASSHVGGKNTEAFF. The CDR3 DNA follows: TGTGCCAGTAGTCACGTCGGGGGAAAGAACACTGAAGCTTTCTTT. Complete variable domain (other parts from reference TRBV19 and TRBJ1-1): DGGITQSPKYLFRKEGQNVTLSCEQNLNHDAMYWYRQDPGQGLRLIYYSQIVNDFQKGDIAEGYSVSREKKESFPLTVTSAQKNPTAFYLCASSHVGGKNTEAFFGQGTRLTVV.

CDR3 nucleotides: TGCGCCAGCAGACCCGGGACAGAAGAGACCCAGTACTTC. It codes for CASRPGTEETQYF. The genes are TRBV5-1 and TRBJ2-5; 7 bases map to TRBD1. The CDR3 is 13 residues long. CDR1 is SGHRS and CDR2 is YFSETQ in the germline V gene. The V gene end was trimmed by 5 bases and the J gene end by 3 bases; junction bases not matched to a gene: 4.

CDR3 residues: CASSEWLGRGYGYTF. The CDR3 DNA sequence: TGTGCCAGCAGTGAATGGTTAGGGAGGGGGTATGGCTACACCTTC. The rearrangement links TRBV2 to TRBJ1-2, with a weak D call TRBD1 (6 bases). V shed 2 bases and J shed 5 bases, with 15 bases lying between them. The CDR3 runs 15 residues. Germline V gives CDR1 SNHLY, CDR2 FYNNEI.

CDR3 nucleotide sequence: TGTGCCAGTAGTTTGGCGGGACTAGCGGGGGGCTACCTACAATGGGAGCAGTTCTTC. This encodes CASSLAGLAGGYLQWEQFF. The chain links TRBV19 to TRBJ2-1, with 15 bases fitting TRBD2. Germline assignment: CDR1 LNHDA and CDR2 SQIVND (reference sequence). The junction had 18 bases not matched to a gene; V was cut back by 5 bases and J by 10 bases. CDR3 size: 19 residues.

This clone was picked up a small number of times. The J gene is TRBJ2-7, the V gene TRBV20-1; perhaps TRBD1 as D (6 bases). The CDR3 has 11 amino acids. Germline loops: CDR1 DFQATT, CDR2 SNEGSKA (reference sequence). In DNA, the CDR3 is TGCAGCGTGGACAGCGTCTACGAGCAGTACTTC. It is translated as CSVDSVYEQYF.